Below, 14 T cell receptor beta chains from the same sample are listed, as sequenced in a study of blood T cells in healthy people across ages. The use of a sample-barcoded 5' primer and a J-beta primer mix characterized a second PCR of about 6 to 11 cycles. Using its own MiXCR run on the 5' RACE reads, TCRdb lists one record per CDR3 protein. Here the sample spans about 1.1 million distinct CDR3 sequences, around two fifths being singletons. Sequenced: blood. Source of these receptors: a man younger than 30 in good health.

CDR3 in amino acids: CAISDPTTGTGYTEAFF. The CDR3 nucleotides read TGTGCCATCAGTGACCCCACGACCGGGACAGGGTACACTGAAGCTTTCTTT. The chain carries TRBV10-3 and TRBJ1-1; 9 bases map to TRBD1. The CDR3 has 17 amino acids. V was clipped by 3 bases and J by 3 bases; unmatched bases: 11. Germline V gene lookup returns CDR1 ENHRY and CDR2 SYGVKD.

The genes are TRBV28 and TRBJ1-5; D remains ambiguous. Germline V CDR1 and CDR2: MDHEN, SYDVKM. The CDR3 sequence is 16 residues long. Trimming shortened V by 6 bases and J by 2 bases, and 17 bases separated the two germline ends. The DNA of the CDR3 is TGTGCCAGCAGCCGCTTAGGATCGGCGGGCAATCAGCCCCAGCATTTT. Protein: CASSRLGSAGNQPQHF.

The rearrangement joins TRBV29-1 to TRBJ2-5; D is perhaps TRBD2 (6 bases). V shed 8 bases and J shed 5 bases, with 12 bases lying between them. This CDR3 comprises 11 residues. Germline V lookup: CDR1 SQVTM, CDR2 ANQGSEA. The CDR3 DNA reads TGCAGCCCACTGGAGGGGGAGACCCAGTACTTC. Protein product: CSPLEGETQYF.

In the case of this clonotype: This could be a read error, since a much larger clone is one nucleotide away. The V gene is TRBV6-5, the J gene TRBJ2-3, with D unclear. CDR1 is MNHEY and CDR2 is SVGAGI in the germline V gene. The length of the CDR3 is 15 residues. Trimming took 6 bases from V and 0 from J, leaving 13 bases between them. In DNA form, the CDR3 reads TGTGCCAGCAGGCGCGACGATGGGAGCACAGATACGCAGTATTTT. It codes for CASRRDDGSTDTQYF.

V is TRBV4-2 and J is TRBJ1-2, with D perhaps TRBD1 (5 bases). Germline CDR1 LGHNA, CDR2 YNFKEQ. This CDR3 is built from 15 residues. V dropped 3 bases and J dropped 6 bases, with 17 bases sitting between them. The CDR3 coding sequence is TGTGCCAGCAGCCAGGGTACAGGATTAAATGATGGCTACACCTTC. This encodes CASSQGTGLNDGYTF.

This clonotype was observed many times. J is TRBJ1-2 and V is TRBV12-3 or TRBV12-4; 7 bases fit TRBD1. After removal of 6 bases from V and 2 bases from J, the junction contained 3 bases not matched to a gene. The CDR3 covers 13 residues. The CDR3 DNA is TGTGCCAGCAGCCGGGACAGCAACTATGGCTACACCTTC. It specifies CASSRDSNYGYTF.

The V gene is TRBV5-5, the J gene TRBJ1-2, with D perhaps TRBD1 (6 bases). Per the germline V gene, CDR1 is SGHKS and CDR2 is YYEKEE (reference sequence). The CDR3 consists of 12 residues. V dropped 2 bases and J dropped 8 bases, with 10 bases sitting between them. CDR3 loop: CASSLTGRGYTF. The CDR3, as DNA: TGTGCCAGCAGCTTAACAGGGCGCGGCTACACCTTC.

In regard to this clonotype: Just one base apart from a much larger clone, this may be a read error. This chain uses TRBV29-1 with TRBJ2-5; tentatively, D is TRBD1 or TRBD2 (6 bases each). The CDR3 covers 13 residues. The V and J ends lost 3 bases and 11 bases respectively, with 19 bases between them. The germline V gene encodes CDR1 SQVTM and CDR2 ANQGSEA. The CDR3 loop is CSVEIRGPDEQYF. CDR3 DNA sequence: TGCAGCGTTGAGATTCGGGGGCCAGATGAGCAGTACTTC.

This clonotype was found a few times. The chain uses TRBV20-1 and TRBJ2-3, with 7 bases lining up with TRBD1. Germline CDR1 and CDR2: DFQATT and SNEGSKA (reference sequence). V lost 0 bases and J lost 5; bases outside the gene matches: 5. The CDR3 totals 14 residues. CDR3 loop: CSARDWQGEDTQYF. The CDR3, as DNA: TGCAGTGCTAGAGATTGGCAGGGGGAAGATACGCAGTATTTT.

The rearrangement joins TRBV7-3 to TRBJ1-2, with 11 positions matching TRBD1. In germline, CDR1 is SGHTA, CDR2 FQGTGA. V was pared by 1 base and J by 6 bases, with 4 bases of the junction left unmatched. The CDR3 covers 15 residues. CDR3 loop: CASSLMGQGVDGYTF. The CDR3 DNA is TGTGCCAGCAGCTTAATGGGACAGGGGGTTGATGGCTACACCTTC.

The J gene is TRBJ2-2, the V gene TRBV6-6; 7 bases match TRBD1. Germline-derived CDR1 and CDR2 are MNHNY and SVGAGI (reference sequence). The V gene end was trimmed by 3 bases and the J gene end by 3 bases; junction bases not matched to a gene: 10. CDR3 size: 17 residues. The CDR3 sequence: CASSYFLGQTDTGELFF. The DNA of the CDR3 is TGTGCCAGCAGTTATTTTCTGGGACAGACGGACACCGGGGAGCTGTTTTTT.

As to this clonotype: At one of its ends the junction is not consistent with the germline gene, which may arise from a read error. The chain combines TRBV5-1 with TRBJ2-1; tentatively, D is TRBD2 (6 bases). This CDR3 is 18 amino acids long. Germline CDR1 reads SGHRS; CDR2 reads YFSETQ. The CDR3 DNA reads as TGCGCCGGCAGCTTGCCGCAGGGAACGGGGGTCTTTAACAATGAGCAGTTCTTC. It specifies CAGSLPQGTGVFNNEQFF.

This clonotype was observed a few times. The chain couples TRBV7-2 to TRBJ1-1, with TRBD1 identical over 10 bases. The J segment lost 2 bases and the V segment lost 5 bases, leaving 5 bases of the junction unmatched. The CDR3 is 15 residues long. Germline values: CDR1 SGHTA, CDR2 FQGNSA. CDR3 amino acids: CASSPWTGGNTEAFF. DNA for the CDR3: TGTGCCAGCAGCCCATGGACAGGGGGTAACACTGAAGCTTTCTTT. The whole variable domain, filled in from reference TRBV7-2 and TRBJ1-1, reads GAGVSQSPSNKVTEKGKDVELRCDPISGHTALYWYRQSLGQGLEFLIYFQGNSAPDKSGLPSDRFSAERTGGSVSTLTIQRTQQEDSAVYLCASSPWTGGNTEAFFGQGTRLTVV.

In this sample, this clonotype turned up many times. The chain links TRBV20-1 to TRBJ2-2; 8 bases map to TRBD1. The V segment lost 3 bases and the J segment 1 base; nucleotides outside the gene matches: 4. The germline CDR1 and CDR2 sequences are DFQATT and SNEGSKA (reference sequence). This CDR3 spans 15 amino acids. The CDR3 region has the DNA TGCAGTGCTAGCGTCGGGACAGGGAACACCGGGGAGCTGTTTTTT. Translating gives CSASVGTGNTGELFF.